One and the same sample provided the 30 T cell receptor beta chains below, sequenced in a study of response to subunit inactivated influenza vaccine. TCRdb analysed the RT-PCR reads with MiXCR anew, one entry per CDR3 protein. The top ten clones hold over 9% of a sample with just over 300,000 distinct CDR3 sequences, about 20% of them seen once. The input for sequencing was PBMCs from blood, taken around 22 months after vaccination. The receptors shown here come from a man in his fifties or sixties who received an inactivated influenza vaccine.

This clonotype has a handful of counts. The chain has TRBV24-1 and TRBJ1-2; 9 bases map to TRBD1. CDR3 length: 15 residues. In germline, CDR1 is KGHDR, CDR2 SFDVKD. V shed 4 bases and J 4 bases; nucleotides not matched to a gene: 6. The CDR3 region has the DNA TGTGCCACCAGTGACACCGGGACAGGGCGCTATGGCTACACCTTC. This sequence encodes CATSDTGTGRYGYTF.

This clonotype appeared a few times. The chain is built from TRBV4-3 and TRBJ2-7, with 8 bases matching TRBD1. Trimming at V came to 8 bases and at J to 4 bases, leaving 13 bases not matched to a gene. The CDR3 contains 15 residues. Germline-derived CDR1 and CDR2 are LGHNA and YSLEER. CDR3 protein: CASGPPGGELYEQYF. In DNA, the CDR3 is TGCGCCAGCGGACCCCCAGGGGGCGAATTATACGAGCAGTACTTC.

The gene calls are TRBV18 and TRBJ2-2; possibly TRBD1 for D (6 bases). V was cut by 3 bases and J by 5 bases, with 10 bases left in between. CDR3 size: 14 residues. The V gene's germline CDR1 is KGHSH and CDR2 LQKENI. The CDR3 loop reads CASSPRRGTGELFF. CDR3 DNA sequence: TGTGCCAGCTCACCCCGCAGGGGAACCGGGGAGCTGTTTTTT.

This clonotype was detected only a few times. The chain combines TRBV15 with TRBJ1-5, with D unresolved. V was pared by 2 bases and J by 2 bases, with 13 bases between. The CDR3 runs 16 residues. Germline V lookup: CDR1 LNHNV, CDR2 YYDKDF (reference sequence). CDR3 DNA sequence: TGTGCCACCAGCAGACCGTCGGTAAGGGGCAATCAGCCCCAGCATTTT. Protein sequence: CATSRPSVRGNQPQHF.

V usage is TRBV20-1 and J usage is TRBJ2-3, with D perhaps being TRBD1 or TRBD2 (5 bases each). The CDR3 is made up of 15 amino acids. Germline V gene data show CDR1 as DFQATT and CDR2 as SNEGSKA (reference sequence). V was pared by 3 bases and J by 0 bases, with 13 bases between. The CDR3 here is CSASGGPRSTDTQYF. DNA of the CDR3: TGCAGTGCTAGTGGGGGACCCCGTAGCACAGATACGCAGTATTTT.

In its sample, this clonotype was seen many times. This chain joins TRBV11-2 and TRBJ1-3; 7 positions agree with TRBD1. Germline V lookup: CDR1 SGHAT, CDR2 FQNNGV. The V and J ends lost 0 bases and 1 base, in that order; junction bases with no gene match: 9. The length of the CDR3 is 18 residues. The CDR3 region has the DNA TGTGCCAGCAGCTTAGATTACGCGGGACAGTGGTCTGGAAACACCATATATTTT. This sequence encodes CASSLDYAGQWSGNTIYF.

This clonotype was seen a few times. V usage is TRBV7-9 and J usage is TRBJ1-2; TRBD1 aligns across 7 bases. Germline trimming cut 0 bases from V and 3 bases from J; bases unmatched to any gene: 4. CDR1 SEHNR and CDR2 FQNEAQ come from the germline V gene (reference sequence). The CDR3 length is 15 residues. CDR3 region: CASSLATGQDYGYTF. The CDR3 nucleotides are TGTGCCAGCAGCTTAGCGACAGGGCAGGACTATGGCTACACCTTC.

Ten or more counts support this clonotype. The J gene is TRBJ1-3, the V gene TRBV11-2; TRBD1 is a possible D gene (5 bases). The V end was cut by 3 bases, the J end by 1 base, with 10 bases between. In germline, CDR1 is SGHAT, CDR2 FQNNGV. This CDR3 has 15 amino acids. The CDR3 is CASSFSAGSGNTIYF. CDR3 sequence (DNA): TGTGCCAGCAGCTTCTCGGCAGGGTCTGGAAACACCATATATTTT.

This chain connects TRBV9 to TRBJ2-7, with D perhaps assigned TRBD1 or TRBD2 (5 bases each). Per the germline V gene, CDR1 is SGDLS and CDR2 is YYNGEE. Trimming pared 4 bases from V and 3 bases from J, leaving 14 bases between. The CDR3 is 14 residues long. This CDR3 is CASSPRDLSYEQYF. CDR3 DNA sequence: TGTGCCAGCAGCCCCCGGGACCTTAGCTACGAGCAGTACTTC.

This clonotype was seen a handful of times. The chain joins TRBV6-2 or TRBV6-3 to TRBJ1-1; TRBD1 aligns across 8 bases. Germline trimming cut 2 bases from V and 0 bases from J; bases unmatched to any gene: 2. CDR1 is MNHEY and CDR2 is SVGEGT in the germline V gene. The CDR3 has 15 amino acids. DNA of the CDR3: TGTGCCAGCAGTTACGGGACAGGAGTGAACACTGAAGCTTTCTTT. Its protein is CASSYGTGVNTEAFF.

The J gene is TRBJ1-4, the V gene TRBV24-1; D possibly corresponds to TRBD1 (6 bases). The CDR3 totals 14 residues. V lost 5 bases and J 6 bases, leaving 12 bases between the germline ends. Germline CDR1 KGHDR, CDR2 SFDVKD. The CDR3 sequence: CATSASGADEKLFF. The CDR3 coding sequence is TGTGCCACCAGTGCTTCAGGGGCGGATGAAAAACTGTTTTTT.

The chain recombines TRBV24-1 with TRBJ1-5, with 7 bases matching TRBD1. Germline trimming cut 7 bases from V and 0 bases from J; bases unmatched to any gene: 11. CDR3 length: 17 amino acids. Germline CDR1 reads KGHDR; CDR2 reads SFDVKD. The DNA of the CDR3 is TGTGCCACCAGAAACACCGACAGGGAATGTAGCAATCAGCCCCAGCATTTT. This codes for CATRNTDRECSNQPQHF.

This chain joins TRBV5-1 and TRBJ2-6; D gene unclear. The length of the CDR3 is 14 residues. V lost 4 bases to trimming and J lost 0 bases, with 5 bases between them. Germline V gene sequence: CDR1 SGHRS, CDR2 YFSETQ. This CDR3 is CASSGSSGANVLTF. Here the CDR3 DNA reads TGCGCCAGCAGCGGCAGCTCTGGGGCCAACGTCCTGACTTTC. The whole variable domain, filled in from reference TRBV5-1 and TRBJ2-6, reads KAGVTQTPRYLIKTRGQQVTLSCSPISGHRSVSWYQQTPGQGLQFLFEYFSETQRNKGNFPGRFSGRQFSNSRSEMNVSTLELGDSALYLCASSGSSGANVLTFGAGSRLTVL.

The V gene is TRBV7-2, the J gene TRBJ2-3, with 13 nucleotides matching TRBD2. CDR3 size: 15 residues. Trimming took 5 bases from V and 4 from J; bases not matched to a gene: 3. The germline V gene has CDR1 SGHTA and CDR2 FQGNSA. Here the CDR3 DNA reads TGTGCCAGCAGCCAGGGGACTAGCGGGGCAGATACGCAGTATTTT. Translated: CASSQGTSGADTQYF.

The chain's CDR3 is CASSPDRGANYGYTF. The CDR3 region has the DNA TGTGCCAGTAGTCCAGACAGGGGGGCTAACTATGGCTACACCTTC. The rearrangement uses TRBV19 and TRBJ1-2, with 9 nucleotides matching TRBD1. Trimming removed 5 bases from V and 0 bases from J; junction bases left unmatched: 4. CDR3 size: 15 residues. CDR1 LNHDA and CDR2 SQIVND come from the germline V gene (reference sequence).

CDR3 sequence (DNA): TGTGCCACCGGGGGGTACAATGAGCAGTTCTTC. Translating gives CATGGYNEQFF. The chain is built from TRBV24-1 and TRBJ2-1; TRBD2 is a possible D gene (6 bases). CDR1 is KGHDR and CDR2 is SFDVKD in the germline V gene. Trimming stripped 9 bases from V and 4 bases from J, with 6 bases between. CDR3 length: 11 residues.

This clonotype was seen many times. The chain couples TRBV3-1 to TRBJ1-6; a possible D gene is TRBD1 (6 bases). V was clipped by 4 bases and J by 0 bases, with 13 bases between them. This CDR3 is built from 17 residues. CDR1 is LGHDT, CDR2 YNNKEL, per germline (reference sequence). The CDR3 sequence is CASSRRQESSYNSPLHF. CDR3 in DNA: TGTGCCAGCAGCCGAAGACAGGAAAGCTCCTATAATTCACCCCTCCACTTT.

The V gene is TRBV27, the J gene TRBJ2-2; 7 bases align to TRBD1. V trimming: 3 bases; J trimming: 6 bases; junction bases outside the gene matches: 4. Germline-derived CDR1 and CDR2 are MNHEY and SMNVEV (reference sequence). CDR3 size: 14 residues. CDR3 loop: CASSFLQGAGELFF. The CDR3 DNA reads as TGTGCCAGCAGTTTTTTGCAGGGGGCCGGGGAGCTGTTTTTT.

V is TRBV29-1 and J is TRBJ2-7; no definite D call. Per the germline V gene, CDR1 is SQVTM and CDR2 is ANQGSEA. The CDR3 extends over 11 amino acids. V lost 7 bases and J 4 bases, leaving 11 bases between the germline ends. CDR3 sequence (DNA): TGCAGCGCCGCCAGCTCGTACGAGCAGTACTTC. Residues: CSAASSYEQYF.

The CDR3 DNA follows: TGTGCCAGCAGTTACTCGACCGGGGAGGGAGGCTACACCTTC. This translates into CASSYSTGEGGYTF. The gene calls are TRBV6-5 and TRBJ1-2; D remains ambiguous. Looked up from germline, CDR1 is MNHEY and CDR2 is SVGAGI. Trimming cost V 0 bases and J 8 bases, with 13 bases left between them. This CDR3 has 14 residues.

This clonotype has just a few counts. The chain combines TRBV6-1 with TRBJ2-2; D unclear. Germline CDR1 reads MNHNS; CDR2 reads SASEGT. Trimming shortened V by 7 bases and J by 4 bases, and 10 bases separated the two germline ends. This CDR3 is 13 amino acids long. CDR3 nucleotide sequence: TGTGCCAGCACACGACTCTCCACCGGGGAGCTGTTTTTT. It encodes CASTRLSTGELFF.

In its sample, this clonotype was seen a few times. V is TRBV12-3 or TRBV12-4 and J is TRBJ2-7, with D perhaps TRBD2 (6 bases). The CDR3 covers 12 residues. With 5 bases removed from V and 6 bases from J, the gap between germline ends came to 11 bases. The CDR3 DNA reads TGTGCCAGCAGTACGACTAGTTCCGAGCAGTACTTC. Translated, it gives CASSTTSSEQYF.

This chain links TRBV28 with TRBJ1-2; 7 nucleotides align to TRBD1. The CDR3 loop spans 14 amino acids. V lost 10 bases to trimming and J lost 0 bases; unmatched junction nucleotides: 8. Germline V lookup: CDR1 MDHEN, CDR2 SYDVKM. The DNA for the CDR3 is TGTGCCATCCTTGACAGGGTGGCTAACTATGGCTACACCTTC. It translates to CAILDRVANYGYTF.

This chain uses TRBV10-1 with TRBJ2-2; 12 bases match TRBD1. Unmatched junction bases numbered 5, after V lost 11 bases and J lost 4 bases. The germline V gene has CDR1 WNHNN and CDR2 SYGVQD (reference sequence). The CDR3 extends over 14 amino acids. CDR3 region: CAGDRGRSTGELFF. The CDR3 DNA is TGCGCCGGGGACAGGGGGCGCAGCACCGGGGAGCTGTTTTTT.

The genes are TRBV5-1 and TRBJ2-7; possible D gene TRBD1, 5 bases. The CDR3 spans 15 residues. CDR1 SGHRS and CDR2 YFSETQ come from the germline V gene. V shed 0 bases and J shed 5 bases, with 15 bases lying between them. CDR3 sequence (DNA): TGCGCCAGCAGCTTGGCCCCAGGGTTAATCGACGAGCAGTACTTC. It encodes CASSLAPGLIDEQYF.

The chain has TRBV4-3 and TRBJ2-1; possible D gene TRBD2, 7 bases. V lost 2 bases to trimming and J lost 10 bases, with 18 bases between them. The CDR3 consists of 15 residues. Germline-derived CDR1 and CDR2 are LGHNA and YSLEER. The CDR3 DNA reads as TGCGCCAGCAGCCAACGGGGGGCCAGCTTTAGGGAGCAGTTCTTC. This codes for CASSQRGASFREQFF.

The gene calls are TRBV5-1 and TRBJ2-2, with D hard to call. The germline gives CDR1 SGHRS, CDR2 YFSETQ. The CDR3 covers 15 residues. Trimming took 0 bases from V and 2 from J, leaving 8 bases between them. In nucleotides, the CDR3 is TGCGCCAGCAGCTTGGTAGTCGGAAACACCGGGGAGCTGTTTTTT. Its translation: CASSLVVGNTGELFF.

V gene TRBV4-3 combines with J gene TRBJ1-2; D remains ambiguous. V was trimmed by 4 bases and J by 5 bases, leaving 17 bases between them. The CDR3 has 15 residues. Looked up from germline, CDR1 is LGHNA and CDR2 is YSLEER. CDR3 amino acids: CASSRGHQSYYGYTF. The CDR3 DNA reads TGCGCCAGCAGCCGTGGGCACCAGTCCTATTATGGCTACACCTTC.

This clonotype came up a few times. The chain carries TRBV6-2 or TRBV6-3 and TRBJ1-1; D is perhaps TRBD1 (6 bases). The V gene lost 6 bases and the J gene lost 1 base, with 12 bases spanning the gap. This CDR3 spans 14 amino acids. The germline gives CDR1 MNHEY, CDR2 SVGEGT. The CDR3 bases are TGTGCCAGCAGCAAACAGGGTACGAACACTGAAGCTTTCTTT. Encoded protein: CASSKQGTNTEAFF.

This clonotype was seen repeatedly, ten times or more. The chain recombines TRBV29-1 with TRBJ1-2; D gene ambiguous. The CDR3 runs 13 residues. CDR1 and CDR2 (germline): SQVTM, ANQGSEA. Trimming pared 4 bases from V and 3 bases from J, leaving 12 bases between. The CDR3, as DNA: TGCAGCGTTGTATCCGGGCGGGACTATGGCTACACCTTC. It encodes CSVVSGRDYGYTF. Drawing the rest from reference TRBV29-1 and TRBJ1-2, the complete variable domain is SAVISQKPSRDICQRGTSLTIQCQVDSQVTMMFWYRQQPGQSLTLIATANQGSEATYESGFVIDKFPISRPNLTFSTLTVSNMSPEDSSIYLCSVVSGRDYGYTFGSGTRLTVV.